Included here is one T cell receptor (beta chain) sequence, with context. Its target is unknown. The sample originates from a study of shared clonotypes between healthy human individuals. Findings and limits, study-wide: Despite large depth, sorted-subset datasets appeared incompletely sequenced.

Profiled with immunoSEQ multiplex PCR; TCRdb holds only in-frame clones, not every one. Of about 510,000 clones listed, about 96% were seen once; the top ten hold about 0.057%. Germline CDR1 is MGHRA and CDR2 is YSYEKL. There are 17 residues in the CDR3. The receptor was isolated from a young woman in good health. The rearrangement uses TRBV4-1 and TRBJ2-5; perhaps TRBD2 as D (6 bases). The assigned J gene may be wrong: the sequence end matches TRBJ2-7 better. The sample was naive CD4+ T cells sorted from blood. The subset: CD45RA+ positively selected. The DNA for the CDR3 is TGCGCCAGCAGCCAAGAATCCCGGGACTCCCCGAGGTACGAGCAGTACTTC. Translation gives CASSQESRDSPRYEQYF.